These 5 T cell receptor beta chains were all obtained from the same sample, sequenced in a study of technical replicates of blood from several donors. TCRdb's copy holds only in-frame clones and misses some; the assay was immunoSEQ multiplex PCR. The data contain roughly 70,000 clones, 90% to 95% of them singletons. Sequenced material: T cells isolated from PBMCs. These receptor sequences come from a human donor in good health.

The chain carries TRBV6-5 and TRBJ1-3; D call uncertain. The ends were cut back, 5 bases at V and 6 bases at J, with 11 bases in the middle. The germline V gene has CDR1 MNHEY and CDR2 SVGAGI. The CDR3 totals 13 residues. The DNA of the CDR3 is TGTGCCAGCAGTGCGACCGGGGAAAACACCATATATTTT. Protein sequence: CASSATGENTIYF.

The chain combines TRBV7-9 with TRBJ2-7; 7 bases are a match to TRBD1. Trimming took 4 bases from V and 3 from J; bases not matched to a gene: 3. This CDR3 contains 13 residues. Germline CDR1 is SEHNR and CDR2 is FQNEAQ (reference sequence). DNA for the CDR3: TGTGCCAGCAGCTCGGGACAGAACTACGAGCAGTACTTC. Protein: CASSSGQNYEQYF.

This chain joins TRBV4-3 and TRBJ1-1; D remains ambiguous. Germline V CDR1 and CDR2: LGHNA, YSLEER. This CDR3 spans 14 amino acids. Trimming took 1 base from V and 1 from J, leaving 7 bases between them. The CDR3 DNA reads as TGCGCCAGCAGCCAAGGCCACACGAACACTGAAGCTTTCTTT. Translated, it gives CASSQGHTNTEAFF.

The chain has TRBV4-2 and TRBJ2-2; 9 bases are shared with TRBD1. The CDR3 has 16 residues. CDR1 and CDR2 (germline): LGHNA, YNFKEQ. The J segment lost 10 bases and the V segment lost 1 base, leaving 10 bases of the junction unmatched. CDR3 coding DNA: TGTGCCAGCAGCCAAGGACGGGACAGGGTGTTGGTGGAGCTGTTTTTT. Its protein product is CASSQGRDRVLVELFF.

The genes are TRBV25-1 and TRBJ2-3, with 7 bases matching TRBD2. Germline CDR1 MGHDK, CDR2 SYGVNS. This CDR3 has 15 residues. The J segment lost 3 bases and the V segment lost 11 bases, leaving 14 bases of the junction unmatched. The CDR3 loop is CAVGEGRVSTDTQYF. Written as DNA, the CDR3 is TGTGCCGTAGGGGAGGGCCGAGTTAGTACAGATACGCAGTATTTT.